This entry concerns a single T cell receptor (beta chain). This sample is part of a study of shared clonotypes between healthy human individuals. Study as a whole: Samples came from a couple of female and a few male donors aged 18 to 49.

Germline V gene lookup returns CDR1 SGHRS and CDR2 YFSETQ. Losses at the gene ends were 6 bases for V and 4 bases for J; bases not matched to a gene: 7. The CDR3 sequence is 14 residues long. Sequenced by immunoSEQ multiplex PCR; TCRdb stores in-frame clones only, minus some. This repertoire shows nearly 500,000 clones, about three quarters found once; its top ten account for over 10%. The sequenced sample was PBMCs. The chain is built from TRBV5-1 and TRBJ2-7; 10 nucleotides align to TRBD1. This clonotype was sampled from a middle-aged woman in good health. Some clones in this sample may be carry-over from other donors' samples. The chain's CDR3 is CASTDQGQGYEQYF. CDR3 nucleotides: TGCGCCAGCACCGATCAGGGACAGGGGTACGAGCAGTACTTC.